One and the same sample provided the 4 T cell receptor beta chains below, sequenced in a study of prognosis after radiotherapy for stage I lung cancer. Template was genomic DNA; TCR beta CDR3 amplified in two multiplex PCR rounds. First-round PCR used primers specific to each TRBV and TRBJ gene. TCRdb called the multiplex PCR reads again in MiXCR, with one record for every CDR3 protein. Of fewer than 40,000 distinct CDR3 sequences in the sample, approximately 36% were seen once. The sequencing here drew on PBMCs, taken before or after stereotactic body radiation therapy (not recorded which). The receptors originated from a donor at least 50 years old with non-small cell lung cancer.

The gene calls are TRBV10-3 and TRBJ2-1; 11 nucleotides align to TRBD1. V lost 10 bases to trimming and J lost 7 bases; unmatched junction nucleotides: 12. Germline V gene lookup returns CDR1 ENHRY and CDR2 SYGVKD. This CDR3 has 15 amino acids. CDR3 sequence: CATSHPDRGLNEQFF. For the CDR3, the DNA is TGTGCCACCAGCCATCCGGACAGGGGGCTGAATGAGCAGTTCTTC.

This clonotype was observed at least ten times. The chain uses TRBV10-2 and TRBJ1-4, with 9 bases identical to TRBD1. From germline, CDR1 is WSHSY and CDR2 SAAADI. The CDR3 spans 17 residues. J lost 1 base, V lost 5 bases, and 8 bases had no gene match. CDR3 in DNA: TGCGCCAGCAGTACGACAGGGGGTTCGTTAACTAATGAAAAACTGTTTTTT. Protein: CASSTTGGSLTNEKLFF.

This clonotype was seen repeatedly, ten times or more. The rearrangement joins TRBV6-1 to TRBJ1-3, with D hard to call. Germline values: CDR1 MNHNS, CDR2 SASEGT. Trimming shortened V by 5 bases and J by 0 bases, and 8 bases separated the two germline ends. This CDR3 comprises 14 residues. The CDR3: CASSLGLSGNTIYF. CDR3 in DNA: TGTGCCAGCAGTCTTGGCCTCTCTGGAAACACCATATATTTT.

The chain uses TRBV6-1 and TRBJ1-6; D is perhaps TRBD1 (5 bases). The CDR3 loop spans 16 amino acids. V was clipped by 0 bases and J by 7 bases, with 13 bases between them. From germline, CDR1 is MNHNS and CDR2 SASEGT. The CDR3 region is CASSEALIRQNSPLHF. In DNA, the CDR3 is TGTGCCAGCAGTGAAGCGCTTATTCGACAGAATTCACCCCTCCACTTT.